These 27 T cell receptor beta chains came from one sample sequenced in a study of shared clonotypes between healthy human individuals. Repertoires were generated with immunoSEQ multiplex PCR, while TCRdb's copy carries only in-frame clones and drops some. Of 2,500,000 or so clones listed, roughly 92% are singletons. The sequencing sample was made of naive CD4+ T cells from PBMCs. As to subset: CD45RA+ positively selected. These receptors all come from a man younger than 35 in good health. Some clones in this sample may be carry-over from other donors' samples.

The chain joins TRBV6-5 to TRBJ2-5, with 7 bases fitting TRBD1. The V gene end was trimmed by 2 bases and the J gene end by 4 bases; junction bases not matched to a gene: 7. Germline V gene data show CDR1 as MNHEY and CDR2 as SVGAGI. The CDR3 has 15 residues. As DNA, the CDR3 is TGTGCCAGCAGTTACACCACGGGACAGCTAGAGACCCAGTACTTC. Its protein is CASSYTTGQLETQYF.

This chain connects TRBV6-1 to TRBJ1-5; D is undetermined. This CDR3 contains 11 residues. Deletions cut 10 bases from V and 4 bases from J, with 8 bases between. Germline-derived CDR1 and CDR2 are MNHNS and SASEGT. CDR3 sequence reads: CATGWNQPQHF. CDR3 nucleotides: TGTGCCACGGGGTGGAATCAGCCCCAGCATTTT.

This rearrangement joins TRBV30 to TRBJ2-1, with 7 nucleotides matching TRBD2. Germline trimming cut 5 bases from V and 10 bases from J; bases unmatched to any gene: 17. CDR1 and CDR2 from the germline V gene are GTSNPN and SVGIG (reference sequence). CDR3 size: 15 residues. This CDR3 reads CAWVRSGLVRGEQFF. The CDR3 nucleotides read TGTGCCTGGGTCCGTAGCGGGCTGGTACGTGGGGAGCAGTTCTTC.

The count of this clone is one. The chain recombines TRBV5-4 with TRBJ2-1; D may match TRBD1 or TRBD2 (5 bases each). This CDR3 comprises 14 residues. V was shortened by 0 bases and J by 15 bases, with 19 bases between the two germline ends. Per the germline V gene, CDR1 is SGHNT and CDR2 is YYREEE (reference sequence). CDR3: CASSLAGARDRVFF. The CDR3 region has the DNA TGTGCCAGCAGCTTGGCCGGGGCCCGGGATAGGGTGTTCTTC.

The chain joins TRBV29-1 to TRBJ1-1; D ambiguous. The CDR3 extends over 13 amino acids. V was clipped by 8 bases and J by 6 bases, with 19 bases between them. Germline CDR1 SQVTM, CDR2 ANQGSEA. The CDR3 loop is CSTSKAIHPEAFF. For the CDR3, the DNA is TGCAGCACTTCAAAGGCAATACATCCTGAAGCTTTCTTT. Combining the CDR3 with reference TRBV29-1 and TRBJ1-1 gives the whole variable domain SAVISQKPSRDICQRGTSLTIQCQVDSQVTMMFWYRQQPGQSLTLIATANQGSEATYESGFVIDKFPISRPNLTFSTLTVSNMSPEDSSIYLCSTSKAIHPEAFFGQGTRLTVV.

A note on this clone: This CDR3 is also generated by other DNA sequences in the sample. The chain links TRBV20-1 to TRBJ2-5, with unresolved D. V lost 3 bases to trimming and J lost 3 bases, with 5 bases between them. This CDR3 spans 11 amino acids. CDR1 DFQATT and CDR2 SNEGSKA come from the germline V gene (reference sequence). The CDR3 region is CSASTEETQYF. CDR3 nucleotide sequence: TGCAGTGCTAGCACAGAAGAGACCCAGTACTTC.

The V call is TRBV2, the J call TRBJ2-1; 7 nucleotides line up with TRBD2. The CDR3 loop spans 20 amino acids. The germline CDR1 and CDR2 sequences are SNHLY and FYNNEI. The V and J ends lost 2 bases and 0 bases, in that order; junction bases with no gene match: 16. The CDR3 DNA reads as TGTGCCAGCAGTGAATCGGCTAGCGGTCGTACTATTAGCTCCTACAATGAGCAGTTCTTC. Its protein is CASSESASGRTISSYNEQFF. The variable domain in full, with the rest retrieved from reference TRBV2 and TRBJ2-1, is EPEVTQTPSHQVTQMGQEVILRCVPISNHLYFYWYRQILGQKVEFLVSFYNNEISEKSEIFDDQFSVERPDGSNFTLKIRSTKLEDSAMYFCASSESASGRTISSYNEQFFGPGTRLTVL.

The chain uses TRBV28 and TRBJ1-2; weak D call: TRBD1 (5 bases). Deletions cut 5 bases from V and 8 bases from J, with 12 bases between. The CDR3 contains 12 residues. Looked up from germline, CDR1 is MDHEN and CDR2 is SYDVKM. The CDR3 DNA is TGTGCCAGCAGTCAAGGGGCGCAAGGCTACACCTTC. It yields the protein CASSQGAQGYTF.

This clone was picked up one time. The CDR3 protein is CASSPPSGSYNEQFF. The CDR3 DNA is TGTGCCAGCAGCCCCCCCAGCGGTTCATACAATGAGCAGTTCTTC. This sequence joins TRBV9 and TRBJ2-1; D possibly corresponds to TRBD2 (5 bases). The CDR3 has 15 residues. Germline V gene sequence: CDR1 SGDLS, CDR2 YYNGEE. Trimming shortened V by 4 bases and J by 4 bases, and 15 bases separated the two germline ends. Full variable domain (remainder filled in from reference TRBV9 and TRBJ2-1): DSGVTQTPKHLITATGQRVTLRCSPRSGDLSVYWYQQSLDQGLQFLIQYYNGEERAKGNILERFSAQQFPDLHSELNLSSLELGDSALYFCASSPPSGSYNEQFFGPGTRLTVL.

This chain joins TRBV19 and TRBJ2-1; 8 nucleotides line up with TRBD1. The CDR3 has 13 residues. J was trimmed by 5 bases and V by 11 bases; bases with no gene match: 8. The V gene's germline CDR1 is LNHDA and CDR2 SQIVND (reference sequence). This CDR3 reads CAGLPGGHNEQFF. In DNA form, the CDR3 reads TGTGCCGGCCTCCCAGGGGGCCACAATGAGCAGTTCTTC.

J is TRBJ2-7 and V is TRBV5-4, with TRBD1 matching 8 bases. V lost 1 base, J lost 1 base, and 1 base stayed unmatched. Germline CDR1 is SGHNT and CDR2 is YYREEE (reference sequence). This CDR3 contains 14 residues. This CDR3 reads CASSLRDRSYEQYF. CDR3 in DNA: TGTGCCAGCAGCTTGCGGGACAGGTCCTACGAGCAGTACTTC.

This clone has only a few counts. V and J are TRBV7-9 and TRBJ1-1; 9 nucleotides line up with TRBD1. Germline V gene sequence: CDR1 SEHNR, CDR2 FQNEAQ (reference sequence). The CDR3 has 15 residues. J gave up 1 base and V 4 bases, and 4 bases lay outside the gene matches. CDR3 sequence: CASSSDRGGNTEAFF. The CDR3 DNA reads TGTGCCAGCAGCTCGGACAGGGGAGGGAACACTGAAGCTTTCTTT.

This clone was seen more than once but under ten times. The J gene is TRBJ1-5, the V gene TRBV2; 9 positions agree with TRBD1. In germline, CDR1 is SNHLY, CDR2 FYNNEI. This CDR3 has 14 amino acids. The ends lost 4 bases at V and 7 bases at J; junction bases unmatched: 5. The CDR3 spells CASSGGQGDQPQHF. The CDR3 DNA follows: TGTGCCAGCAGTGGGGGACAGGGTGACCAGCCCCAGCATTTT. Full variable domain (rest looked up from reference TRBV2 and TRBJ1-5): EPEVTQTPSHQVTQMGQEVILRCVPISNHLYFYWYRQILGQKVEFLVSFYNNEISEKSEIFDDQFSVERPDGSNFTLKIRSTKLEDSAMYFCASSGGQGDQPQHFGDGTRLSIL.

The chain recombines TRBV6-1 with TRBJ2-5; 15 nucleotides match TRBD2. This CDR3 region has 19 residues. Trimming at V came to 4 bases and at J to 3 bases, leaving 12 bases not matched to a gene. CDR1 MNHNS and CDR2 SASEGT come from the germline V gene. CDR3 nucleotide sequence: TGTGCCAGCAGTGTACGCGTACGGACTAGCGGGAGGGGGGAAGAGACCCAGTACTTC. Translation: CASSVRVRTSGRGEETQYF.

The rearrangement uses TRBV19 and TRBJ1-2; TRBD1 agrees at 8 bases. The CDR3 runs 15 residues. CDR1 is LNHDA, CDR2 SQIVND, per germline (reference sequence). The V and J ends lost 7 bases and 7 bases, in that order; junction bases with no gene match: 14. CDR3: CASTPGQAGGGGYTF. As DNA, the CDR3 is TGTGCCAGTACCCCGGGACAGGCGGGTGGAGGTGGCTACACCTTC.

The CDR3 nucleotides are TGTGCCAGCAGTGTTATATCGGTCAGAGAAAACACTGAAGCTTTCTTT. Amino acid sequence: CASSVISVRENTEAFF. The genes are TRBV2 and TRBJ1-1; D is undetermined. The CDR3 sequence is 16 residues long. Trimming removed 4 bases at V and 2 bases at J, with 17 bases between. Germline CDR1 and CDR2: SNHLY and FYNNEI.

To note about this clone: Additional DNA sequences in this sample encode the identical CDR3. The chain has TRBV5-1 and TRBJ1-1, with D perhaps matching TRBD1 (5 bases). Per the germline V gene, CDR1 is SGHRS and CDR2 is YFSETQ. The CDR3 runs 14 residues. The ends were cut back, 2 bases at V and 2 bases at J, with 10 bases in the middle. The CDR3, as DNA: TGCGCCAGCAGCTTAACTGGGGCCAACACTGAAGCTTTCTTT. Translated, it gives CASSLTGANTEAFF.

V and J are TRBV28 and TRBJ1-5; tentative D call: TRBD1 (5 bases). The V gene lost 6 bases and the J gene lost 3 bases, with 12 bases spanning the gap. This CDR3 contains 14 residues. CDR1 and CDR2 (germline): MDHEN, SYDVKM. CDR3 residues: CASSPGGNNQPQHF. The CDR3, as DNA: TGTGCCAGCAGCCCCGGGGGGAACAATCAGCCCCAGCATTTT.

The gene calls are TRBV28 and TRBJ2-1; D not certain. Germline-derived CDR1 and CDR2 are MDHEN and SYDVKM. The CDR3 consists of 13 residues. V was trimmed by 5 bases and J by 7 bases, leaving 12 bases between them. CDR3: CASSALRRNEQFF. The CDR3 DNA is TGTGCCAGCAGTGCACTCCGGCGGAATGAGCAGTTCTTC.

This chain connects TRBV5-8 to TRBJ2-2, with D hard to call. This CDR3 is built from 15 residues. Germline loops: CDR1 SGHTS, CDR2 YDEGEE. Trimming stripped 4 bases from V and 1 base from J, with 11 bases between. CDR3 sequence reads: CASSHRVKNTGELFF. CDR3 coding DNA: TGTGCCAGCAGCCACCGGGTGAAGAACACCGGGGAGCTGTTTTTT.

V is TRBV25-1 and J is TRBJ1-3; D not resolved. The germline V gene encodes CDR1 MGHDK and CDR2 SYGVNS. This CDR3 spans 16 amino acids. Trimming removed 0 bases at V and 2 bases at J, with 11 bases between. CDR3 nucleotide sequence: TGTGCCAGCAGTGAATATTGGTTAGGCACTGGAAACACCATATATTTT. Translated: CASSEYWLGTGNTIYF.

V is TRBV21-1 and J is TRBJ2-5; the DNA was not compared with TRBD2, the D call given in the table. TRBV21-1 is listed as a pseudogene. The CDR3 sequence is 15 residues long. The CDR3 reads CASSKTSDGSETQYF. CDR3 nucleotide sequence: TGTGCCAGCAGCAAGACTAGCGATGGTTCGGAGACCCAGTACTTC.

CDR3 sequence: CAISPGSGDTQYF. CDR3 DNA sequence: TGTGCCATCTCACCCGGGTCTGGCGATACGCAGTATTTT. The chain has TRBV6-1 and TRBJ2-3; D not resolved. The CDR3 runs 13 residues. The V end lost 10 bases, the J end lost 6 bases, and 17 bases lay between the germline ends. Germline-derived CDR1 and CDR2 are MNHNS and SASEGT.

The V gene is TRBV27, the J gene TRBJ2-1; 10 nucleotides match TRBD2. CDR3 length: 14 residues. V dropped 5 bases and J dropped 2; count of bases not matched to a gene: 0. CDR1 and CDR2 from the germline V gene are MNHEY and SMNVEV (reference sequence). The CDR3 spells CASSGLAAYNEQFF. Here the CDR3 DNA reads TGTGCCAGCAGTGGACTAGCGGCCTACAATGAGCAGTTCTTC.

This rearrangement joins TRBV2 to TRBJ1-2; 9 bases agree with TRBD1. V lost 6 bases, J lost 8 bases, and 7 bases stayed unmatched. CDR1 and CDR2 (germline): SNHLY, FYNNEI. This CDR3 is built from 13 residues. The CDR3 loop is CASRVGQGDGYTF. The CDR3 DNA follows: TGTGCCAGCAGGGTGGGACAGGGAGACGGCTACACCTTC.

This sequence joins TRBV30 and TRBJ1-6, with 9 bases lining up with TRBD1. The CDR3 length is 13 residues. V lost 1 base to trimming and J lost 11 bases; unmatched junction nucleotides: 3. CDR1 is GTSNPN, CDR2 SVGIG, per germline (reference sequence). The CDR3, as DNA: TGTGCCTGGAGTGAGGGACAGGGAACACCCCTCCACTTT. The encoded protein is CAWSEGQGTPLHF.

The genes are TRBV5-1 and TRBJ2-4, with D hard to call. Germline V gene lookup returns CDR1 SGHRS and CDR2 YFSETQ. V lost 4 bases and J lost 0, with 14 bases in between. This CDR3 has 16 amino acids. CDR3 region: CASSPAGQLAKNIQYF. DNA of the CDR3: TGCGCCAGCAGCCCCGCCGGGCAATTAGCCAAAAACATTCAGTACTTC.